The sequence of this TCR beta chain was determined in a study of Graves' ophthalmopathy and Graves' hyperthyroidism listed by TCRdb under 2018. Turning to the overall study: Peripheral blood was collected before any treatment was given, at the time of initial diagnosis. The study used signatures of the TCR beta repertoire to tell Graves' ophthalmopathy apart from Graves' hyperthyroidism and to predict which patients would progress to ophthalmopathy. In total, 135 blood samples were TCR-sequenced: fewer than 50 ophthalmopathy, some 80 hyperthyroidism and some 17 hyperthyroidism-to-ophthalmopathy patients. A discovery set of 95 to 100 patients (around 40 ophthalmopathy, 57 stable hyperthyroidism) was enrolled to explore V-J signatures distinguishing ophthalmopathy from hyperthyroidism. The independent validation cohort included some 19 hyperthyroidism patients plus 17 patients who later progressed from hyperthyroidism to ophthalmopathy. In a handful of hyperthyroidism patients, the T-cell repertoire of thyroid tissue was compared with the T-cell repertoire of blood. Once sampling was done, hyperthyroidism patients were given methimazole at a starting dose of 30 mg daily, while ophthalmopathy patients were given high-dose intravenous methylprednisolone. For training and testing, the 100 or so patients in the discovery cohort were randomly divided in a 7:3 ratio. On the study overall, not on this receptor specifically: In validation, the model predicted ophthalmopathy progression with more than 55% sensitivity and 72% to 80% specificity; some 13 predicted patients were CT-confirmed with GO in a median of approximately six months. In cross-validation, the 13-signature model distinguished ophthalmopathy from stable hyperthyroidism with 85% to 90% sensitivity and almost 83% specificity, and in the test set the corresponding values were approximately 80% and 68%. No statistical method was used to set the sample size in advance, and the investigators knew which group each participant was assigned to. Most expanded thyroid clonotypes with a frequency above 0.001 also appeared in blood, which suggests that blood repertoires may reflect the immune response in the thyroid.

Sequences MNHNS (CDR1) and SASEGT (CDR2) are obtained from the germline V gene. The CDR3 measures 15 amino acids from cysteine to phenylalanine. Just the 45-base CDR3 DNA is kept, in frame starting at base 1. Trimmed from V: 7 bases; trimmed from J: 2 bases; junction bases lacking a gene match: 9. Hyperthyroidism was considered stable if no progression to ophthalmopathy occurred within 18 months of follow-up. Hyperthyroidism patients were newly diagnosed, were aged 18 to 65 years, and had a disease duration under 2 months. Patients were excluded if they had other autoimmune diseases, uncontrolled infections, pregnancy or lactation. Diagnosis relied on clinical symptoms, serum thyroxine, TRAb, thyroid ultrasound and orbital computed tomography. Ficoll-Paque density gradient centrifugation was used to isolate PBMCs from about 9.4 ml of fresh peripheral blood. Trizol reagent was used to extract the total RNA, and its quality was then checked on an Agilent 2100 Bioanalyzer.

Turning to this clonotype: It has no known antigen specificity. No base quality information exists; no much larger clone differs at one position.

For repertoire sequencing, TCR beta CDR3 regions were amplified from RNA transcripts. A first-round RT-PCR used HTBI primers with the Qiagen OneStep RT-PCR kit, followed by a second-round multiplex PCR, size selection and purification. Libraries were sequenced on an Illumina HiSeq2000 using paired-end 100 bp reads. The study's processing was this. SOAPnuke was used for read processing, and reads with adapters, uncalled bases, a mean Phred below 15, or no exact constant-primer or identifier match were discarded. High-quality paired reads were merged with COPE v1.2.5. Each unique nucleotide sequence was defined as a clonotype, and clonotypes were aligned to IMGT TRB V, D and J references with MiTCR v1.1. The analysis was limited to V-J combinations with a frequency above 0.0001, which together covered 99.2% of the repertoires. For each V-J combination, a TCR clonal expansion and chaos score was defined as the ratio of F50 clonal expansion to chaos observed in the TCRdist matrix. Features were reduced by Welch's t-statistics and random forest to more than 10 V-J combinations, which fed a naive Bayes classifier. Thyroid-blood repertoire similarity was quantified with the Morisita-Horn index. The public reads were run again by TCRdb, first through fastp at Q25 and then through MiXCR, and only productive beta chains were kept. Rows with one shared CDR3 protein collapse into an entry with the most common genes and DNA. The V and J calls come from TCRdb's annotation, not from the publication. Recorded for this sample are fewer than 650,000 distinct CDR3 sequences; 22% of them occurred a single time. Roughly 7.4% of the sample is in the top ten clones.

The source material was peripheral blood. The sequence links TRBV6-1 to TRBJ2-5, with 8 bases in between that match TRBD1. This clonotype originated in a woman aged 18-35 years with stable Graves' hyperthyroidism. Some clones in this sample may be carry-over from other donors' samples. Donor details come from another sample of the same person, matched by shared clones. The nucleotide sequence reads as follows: TGTGCCAGCATCAGACGACAGGGGAGGCAAGAGACCCAGTACTTC. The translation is CASIRRQGRQETQYF.